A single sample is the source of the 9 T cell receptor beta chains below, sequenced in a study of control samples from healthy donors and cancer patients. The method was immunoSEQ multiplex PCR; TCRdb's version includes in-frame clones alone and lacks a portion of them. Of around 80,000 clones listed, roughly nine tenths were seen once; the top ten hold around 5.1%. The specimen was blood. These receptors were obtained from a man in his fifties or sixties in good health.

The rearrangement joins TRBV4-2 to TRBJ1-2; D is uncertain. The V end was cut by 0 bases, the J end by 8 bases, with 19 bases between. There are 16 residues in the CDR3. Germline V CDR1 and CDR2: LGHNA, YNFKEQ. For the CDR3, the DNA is TGTGCCAGCAGCCAAGATGAGGTCGCGCCTACGAGGGGCTACACCTTC. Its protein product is CASSQDEVAPTRGYTF.

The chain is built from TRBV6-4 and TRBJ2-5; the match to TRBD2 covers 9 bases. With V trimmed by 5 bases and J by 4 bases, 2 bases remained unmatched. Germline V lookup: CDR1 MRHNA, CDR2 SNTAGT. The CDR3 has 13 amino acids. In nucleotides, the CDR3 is TGTGCCAGCAGTCCTAGCGGGGTAGAGACCCAGTACTTC. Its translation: CASSPSGVETQYF.

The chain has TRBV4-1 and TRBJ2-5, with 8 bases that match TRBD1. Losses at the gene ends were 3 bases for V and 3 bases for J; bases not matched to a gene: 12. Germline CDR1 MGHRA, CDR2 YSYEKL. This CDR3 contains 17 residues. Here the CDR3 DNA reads TGCGCCAGCAGCCACTACTCCGTCGACAGGGGAGAAGAGACCCAGTACTTC. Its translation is CASSHYSVDRGEETQYF.

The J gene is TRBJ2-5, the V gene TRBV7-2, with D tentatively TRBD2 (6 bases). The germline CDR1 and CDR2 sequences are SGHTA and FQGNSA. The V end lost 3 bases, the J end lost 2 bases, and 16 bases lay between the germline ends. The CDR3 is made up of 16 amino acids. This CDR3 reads CASSFGAIAVQETQYF. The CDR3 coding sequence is TGTGCCAGCAGCTTTGGGGCCATAGCGGTTCAAGAGACCCAGTACTTC.

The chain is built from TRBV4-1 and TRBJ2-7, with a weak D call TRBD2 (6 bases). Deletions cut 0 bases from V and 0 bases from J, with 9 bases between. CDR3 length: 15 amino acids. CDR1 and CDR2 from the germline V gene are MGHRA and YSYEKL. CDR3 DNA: TGCGCCAGCAGCCAAGATCTGGGAGGCTCCTACGAGCAGTACTTC. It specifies CASSQDLGGSYEQYF.

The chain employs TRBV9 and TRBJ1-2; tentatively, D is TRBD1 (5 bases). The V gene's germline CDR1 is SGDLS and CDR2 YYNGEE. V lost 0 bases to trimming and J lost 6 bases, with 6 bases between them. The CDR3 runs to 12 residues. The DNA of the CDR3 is TGTGCCAGCAGCGTAGGGGGGAATGGCTACACCTTC. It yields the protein CASSVGGNGYTF.

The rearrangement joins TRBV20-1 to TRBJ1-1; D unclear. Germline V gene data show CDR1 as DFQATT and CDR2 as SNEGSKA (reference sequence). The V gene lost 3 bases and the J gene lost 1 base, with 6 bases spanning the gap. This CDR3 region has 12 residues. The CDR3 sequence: CSASSTNTEAFF. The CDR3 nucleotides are TGCAGTGCTAGTAGTACGAACACTGAAGCTTTCTTT.

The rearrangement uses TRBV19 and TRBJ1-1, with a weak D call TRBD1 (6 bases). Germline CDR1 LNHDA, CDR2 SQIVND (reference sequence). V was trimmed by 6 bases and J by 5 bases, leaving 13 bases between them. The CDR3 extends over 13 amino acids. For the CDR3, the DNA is TGTGCCAGTAGCGAGGGGGTCGGGACTGAAGCTTTCTTT. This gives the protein CASSEGVGTEAFF.

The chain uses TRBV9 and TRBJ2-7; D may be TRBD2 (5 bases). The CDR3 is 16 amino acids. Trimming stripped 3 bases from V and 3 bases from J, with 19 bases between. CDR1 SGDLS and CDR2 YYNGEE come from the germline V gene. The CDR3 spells CASSAKRAAVYYEQYF. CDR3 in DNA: TGTGCCAGCAGCGCTAAGAGGGCGGCGGTCTACTACGAGCAGTACTTC.